The T cell receptor beta chain described here comes from a study of cytomegalovirus exposure and HLA in healthy donors. Study observations and caveats: Confirmation in vitro established that a few CMV-associated chains were specific for CMV antigens. A later analysis appeared to link common viral pathogens to several of the most significant clusters.

Remarks on this clone: As yet, its antigen is unknown.

From germline, CDR1 is PRHDT and CDR2 FYEKMQ (reference sequence). CDR3 length: 14 residues. V lost 4 bases to trimming and J lost 10 bases; unmatched junction nucleotides: 12. 13 Jbeta primers and 60 Vbeta primers were used for the PCR. This table comes from immunoSEQ multiplex PCR, and its TCRdb copy is limited to in-frame clones, with some not included. In the table there are around 130,000 clones, around 75% of which are singletons. This clonotype originated in a man aged 25-45 years in good health and CMV-seronegative. The gene calls are TRBV13 and TRBJ1-1, with 7 bases lining up with TRBD1. The sample consisted of PBMCs. This CDR3 reads CASSSTGFDDSAFF. The CDR3 DNA is TGTGCCAGCAGCTCGACAGGGTTCGATGATTCAGCTTTCTTT.